One TCR beta chain is described in this entry. Germline loops: CDR1 SGHRS, CDR2 YFSETQ. The CDR3 contains 15 residues. V was shortened by 4 bases and J by 6 bases, with 18 bases between the two germline ends. TCR beta CDR3 regions were amplified from RNA transcripts. Using the HTBI primer set, a first-round RT-PCR was run on the TCR CDR3. Each CDR3 protein is one row after TCRdb ran MiXCR on the multiplex PCR reads. The profile shows around 700,000 distinct CDR3 sequences, around 20% of them singletons. This sample was taken from a study of T cells in Graves' hyperthyroidism and ophthalmopathy. The genes are TRBV5-1 and TRBJ2-3; no firm D call. Sequencing used blood. This clonotype originated in a woman between 50 and 59 years old with Graves' hyperthyroidism that later progressed to Graves' ophthalmopathy. The CDR3 is CASSPSEGTLDTQYF. The CDR3 coding sequence is TGCGCCAGCAGCCCGTCCGAAGGCACCTTGGATACGCAGTATTTT.